Each of the 25 T cell receptor beta chains below was sequenced from the same sample in a study of shared clonotypes between healthy human individuals. The protocol was immunoSEQ multiplex PCR, while the TCRdb copy is restricted to in-frame clones and leaves out a portion. The table has a few million clones, 90% to 96% seen once; the top ten hold roughly 0.13%. The sequenced material came from naive CD4+ T cells sorted from blood. Subset defined: CD45RA+ positively selected. The receptors come from a man younger than 30 in good health.

This chain connects TRBV23-1 to TRBJ1-2; 9 bases agree with TRBD1. TRBV23-1 is identified as an open reading frame with a role that is uncertain. The CDR3 contains 13 residues. The junction had 0 bases not matched to a gene; V was cut back by 2 bases and J by 5 bases. The DNA for the CDR3 is TGCGCCAGCAGTCAAGGGACAGGGTATGGCTACACCTTC. Protein: CASSQGTGYGYTF.

This sequence joins TRBV19 and TRBJ2-7; 7 bases agree with TRBD2. V lost 5 bases to trimming and J lost 5 bases; unmatched junction nucleotides: 6. Germline V gives CDR1 LNHDA, CDR2 SQIVND (reference sequence). CDR3 size: 13 residues. The CDR3 DNA is TGTGCCAGTAGTCCGTTGGGAGGGAACGAGCAGTACTTC. It encodes CASSPLGGNEQYF.

This chain connects TRBV5-1 to TRBJ2-3; D unclear. V was shortened by 3 bases and J by 3 bases, with 11 bases between the two germline ends. The CDR3 spans 14 residues. Germline CDR1 SGHRS, CDR2 YFSETQ. This chain's CDR3 is CASSSSDATDTQYF. CDR3 sequence (DNA): TGCGCCAGCAGCTCTTCGGACGCAACAGATACGCAGTATTTT.

The chain has TRBV19 and TRBJ1-5; D remains ambiguous. The germline V gene has CDR1 LNHDA and CDR2 SQIVND (reference sequence). Trimming stripped 0 bases from V and 0 bases from J, with 9 bases between. The CDR3 runs 16 residues. The CDR3 DNA follows: TGTGCCAGTAGTATAGAGGGCGTAAATAGCAATCAGCCCCAGCATTTT. Translated, it gives CASSIEGVNSNQPQHF.

CDR3 sequence: CASSLVRPSGANVLTF. The CDR3 region has the DNA TGTGCCAGCAGCTTAGTTCGACCCTCTGGGGCCAACGTCCTGACTTTC. The chain recombines TRBV11-2 with TRBJ2-6; D call uncertain. The CDR3 covers 16 residues. V lost 1 base and J lost 0, with 7 bases in between. Germline V gene data show CDR1 as SGHAT and CDR2 as FQNNGV.

The chain recombines TRBV15 with TRBJ2-2, with 9 nucleotides matching TRBD2. The CDR3 covers 16 residues. Germline loops: CDR1 LNHNV, CDR2 YYDKDF (reference sequence). V dropped 0 bases and J dropped 3; count of bases not matched to a gene: 2. CDR3 region: CATSRDSGRDTGELFF. The CDR3 DNA is TGTGCCACCAGCAGAGATAGCGGGAGAGACACCGGGGAGCTGTTTTTT.

In nucleotides, the CDR3 is TGCGCCAGCAGCTTGGCAGGGGAGGGGAATGAAAAACTGTTTTTT. Protein product: CASSLAGEGNEKLFF. V and J are TRBV5-1 and TRBJ1-4; possibly TRBD1 for D (6 bases). This CDR3 region has 15 residues. V was clipped by 0 bases and J by 5 bases, with 11 bases between them. Looked up from germline, CDR1 is SGHRS and CDR2 is YFSETQ.

This clone occurred once. The CDR3 here is CASSSEGGTDTQYF. DNA for the CDR3: TGTGCCAGCAGCTCAGAGGGTGGGACAGATACGCAGTATTTT. This chain uses TRBV6-6 with TRBJ2-3; tentative D call: TRBD2 (5 bases). The V gene's germline CDR1 is MNHNY and CDR2 SVGAGI (reference sequence). Trimming took 6 bases from V and 3 from J, leaving 13 bases between them. The CDR3 has 14 amino acids.

The chain has TRBV5-1 and TRBJ2-2; TRBD1 might be the D (6 bases). The CDR3 spans 16 residues. Trimming left V 1 base short and J 3 bases short, with 13 bases between. CDR1 is SGHRS, CDR2 YFSETQ, per germline. The CDR3 here is CASSLSSGADTGELFF. As DNA, the CDR3 is TGCGCCAGCAGCTTGTCTTCAGGGGCTGACACCGGGGAGCTGTTTTTT.

This clone appeared once. V and J are TRBV6-5 and TRBJ1-3; D unclear. The CDR3 has 16 residues. Germline CDR1 MNHEY, CDR2 SVGAGI. Deletions cut 2 bases from V and 0 bases from J, with 11 bases between. The CDR3 reads CASSYGSVFSGNTIYF. The CDR3 bases are TGTGCCAGCAGTTACGGCTCAGTATTCTCTGGAAACACCATATATTTT.

The rearrangement uses TRBV5-1 and TRBJ2-2; D may be TRBD1 (5 bases). Trimming stripped 0 bases from V and 6 bases from J, with 12 bases between. This CDR3 region has 15 residues. Per germline, CDR1 SGHRS and CDR2 YFSETQ. CDR3 nucleotide sequence: TGCGCCAGCAGCTTGGCCCAGGGCAAGTCCGGGGAGCTGTTTTTT. Amino acid sequence: CASSLAQGKSGELFF.

The chain employs TRBV2 and TRBJ2-1, with no clear D. Germline V gene lookup returns CDR1 SNHLY and CDR2 FYNNEI. The CDR3 sequence is 13 residues long. V gave up 3 bases and J gave up 5 bases, with 8 bases separating them. The CDR3 here is CASSDQTDNEQFF. In nucleotides, the CDR3 is TGTGCCAGCAGTGACCAAACCGACAATGAGCAGTTCTTC.

V usage is TRBV30 and J usage is TRBJ2-7; 8 bases match TRBD2. Germline V CDR1 and CDR2: GTSNPN, SVGIG (reference sequence). V shed 3 bases and J 2 bases; nucleotides not matched to a gene: 3. The CDR3 extends over 13 amino acids. As DNA, the CDR3 is TGTGCCTGGAGATTGGGACTAGCCTACGAGCAGTACTTC. Amino acids: CAWRLGLAYEQYF.

The chain is built from TRBV7-8 and TRBJ2-7; D call uncertain. Germline CDR1 and CDR2: SGHVS and FQNEAQ. V was trimmed by 5 bases and J by 7 bases, leaving 15 bases between them. The CDR3 has 13 amino acids. In DNA, the CDR3 is TGTGCCAGCAGCCCCCAGGTACCCGCGGAGCAGTACTTC. Its protein product is CASSPQVPAEQYF.

The gene calls are TRBV7-9 and TRBJ2-3, with TRBD1 identical over 7 bases. V shed 4 bases and J 4 bases; nucleotides not matched to a gene: 14. The CDR3 contains 17 residues. Germline V gene data show CDR1 as SEHNR and CDR2 as FQNEAQ (reference sequence). CDR3 DNA: TGTGCCAGCAGCTACCATCCGGGACAGAAATACTCAGATACGCAGTATTTT. It codes for CASSYHPGQKYSDTQYF.

The V call is TRBV28, the J call TRBJ1-4, with 7 bases identical to TRBD1. The V segment lost 7 bases and the J segment 8 bases; nucleotides outside the gene matches: 10. CDR1 and CDR2 (germline): MDHEN, SYDVKM. This CDR3 region has 14 residues. Here the CDR3 reads CASKRGDRDEKLFF. CDR3 DNA: TGTGCCAGCAAAAGAGGAGACAGGGACGAAAAACTGTTTTTT.

The gene calls are TRBV6-6 and TRBJ1-4; D gene ambiguous. CDR1 MNHNY and CDR2 SVGAGI come from the germline V gene (reference sequence). CDR3 size: 15 residues. V shed 4 bases and J shed 3 bases, with 12 bases lying between them. CDR3 region: CASSFERIANEKLFF. The DNA of the CDR3 is TGTGCCAGCAGTTTCGAACGGATAGCTAATGAAAAACTGTTTTTT.

The genes are TRBV30 and TRBJ2-5, with 8 bases aligning to TRBD2. With 5 bases clipped from V and 4 bases from J, the junction kept 9 bases outside the gene matches. The CDR3 runs 14 residues. Germline V gene data show CDR1 as GTSNPN and CDR2 as SVGIG (reference sequence). The CDR3 is CAWGATSVGETQYF. Written as DNA, the CDR3 is TGTGCCTGGGGAGCGACTAGCGTCGGAGAGACCCAGTACTTC.

On this clone itself: Distinct nucleotide sequences in the sample also encode this CDR3. The rearrangement uses TRBV7-2 and TRBJ2-5; TRBD2 matches 9 bases. The germline V gene has CDR1 SGHTA and CDR2 FQGNSA. The CDR3 consists of 14 residues. Trimming at V came to 3 bases and at J to 5 bases, leaving 4 bases not matched to a gene. In DNA form, the CDR3 reads TGTGCCAGCAGCTTGGGACTAGCCGCCGAGACCCAGTACTTC. This sequence encodes CASSLGLAAETQYF.

The genes are TRBV4-3 and TRBJ2-1, with TRBD2 matching 7 bases. CDR1 is LGHNA and CDR2 is YSLEER in the germline V gene. This CDR3 spans 17 amino acids. V dropped 3 bases and J dropped 3; count of bases not matched to a gene: 11. The CDR3 region is CASSHMIPSGLYNEQFF. In DNA form, the CDR3 reads TGCGCCAGCAGCCACATGATCCCTAGCGGCCTCTACAATGAGCAGTTCTTC.

The rearrangement uses TRBV5-1 and TRBJ1-4; D gene ambiguous. Germline loops: CDR1 SGHRS, CDR2 YFSETQ. Deletions cut 1 base from V and 3 bases from J, with 7 bases between. This CDR3 has 14 residues. The CDR3 DNA reads TGCGCCAGCAGCTTGAGCCTTTCTAATGAAAAACTGTTTTTT. Its translation is CASSLSLSNEKLFF.

As concerns this clone: Within the sample, other DNA sequences also encode this same CDR3. The chain combines TRBV11-2 with TRBJ2-1; maybe TRBD2 (6 bases). The V and J ends lost 1 base and 2 bases respectively, with 6 bases between them. CDR1 is SGHAT, CDR2 FQNNGV, per germline. This CDR3 has 14 amino acids. The CDR3 bases are TGTGCCAGCAGCTTAGGGACTACCTACAATGAGCAGTTCTTC. Its translation is CASSLGTTYNEQFF.

The V gene is TRBV6-5, the J gene TRBJ2-3; 10 bases line up with TRBD2. J gave up 1 base and V 2 bases, and 3 bases lay outside the gene matches. Germline loops: CDR1 MNHEY, CDR2 SVGAGI. This CDR3 is 16 amino acids long. The CDR3 sequence: CASSYAGTSGTDTQYF. The CDR3 bases are TGTGCCAGCAGTTACGCGGGGACTAGCGGCACAGATACGCAGTATTTT.

The chain joins TRBV5-1 to TRBJ1-2; D unresolved. V lost 2 bases to trimming and J lost 0 bases, with 8 bases between them. Per the germline V gene, CDR1 is SGHRS and CDR2 is YFSETQ. CDR3 length: 14 residues. This CDR3 is CASSFSTPNYGYTF. DNA of the CDR3: TGCGCCAGCAGCTTCTCGACACCTAACTATGGCTACACCTTC.

This sequence joins TRBV9 and TRBJ2-1; 9 bases are a match to TRBD2. This CDR3 region has 20 residues. Germline assignment: CDR1 SGDLS and CDR2 YYNGEE. J lost 2 bases, V lost 0 bases, and 15 bases had no gene match. CDR3 residues: CASSVAVGSGSPLAYNEQFF. CDR3 DNA: TGTGCCAGCAGCGTAGCTGTGGGTAGCGGGAGCCCCCTAGCCTACAATGAGCAGTTCTTC.